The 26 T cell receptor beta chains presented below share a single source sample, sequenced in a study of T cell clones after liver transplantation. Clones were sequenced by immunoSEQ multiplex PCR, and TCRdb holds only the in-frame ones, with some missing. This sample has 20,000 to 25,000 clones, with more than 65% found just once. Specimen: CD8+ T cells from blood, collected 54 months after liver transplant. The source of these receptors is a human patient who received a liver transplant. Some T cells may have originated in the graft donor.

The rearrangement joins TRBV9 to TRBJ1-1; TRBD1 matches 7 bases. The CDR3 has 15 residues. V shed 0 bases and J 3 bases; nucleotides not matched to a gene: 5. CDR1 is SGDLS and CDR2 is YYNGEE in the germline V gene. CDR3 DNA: TGTGCCAGCAGCGTAGAGGGTACAGGGGACACTGAAGCTTTCTTT. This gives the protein CASSVEGTGDTEAFF.

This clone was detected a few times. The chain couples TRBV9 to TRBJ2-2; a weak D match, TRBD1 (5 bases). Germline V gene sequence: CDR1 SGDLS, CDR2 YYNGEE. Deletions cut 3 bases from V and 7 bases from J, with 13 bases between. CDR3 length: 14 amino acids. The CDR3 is CASSAGLSHGELFF. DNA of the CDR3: TGTGCCAGCAGCGCAGGGTTGTCCCACGGGGAGCTGTTTTTT.

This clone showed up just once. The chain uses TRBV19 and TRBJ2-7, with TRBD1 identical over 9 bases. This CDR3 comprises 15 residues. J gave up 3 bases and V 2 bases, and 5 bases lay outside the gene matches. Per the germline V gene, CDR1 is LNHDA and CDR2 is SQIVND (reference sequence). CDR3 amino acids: CASSIKAGQGYEQYF. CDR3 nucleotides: TGTGCCAGTAGTATAAAGGCGGGACAGGGCTACGAGCAGTACTTC.

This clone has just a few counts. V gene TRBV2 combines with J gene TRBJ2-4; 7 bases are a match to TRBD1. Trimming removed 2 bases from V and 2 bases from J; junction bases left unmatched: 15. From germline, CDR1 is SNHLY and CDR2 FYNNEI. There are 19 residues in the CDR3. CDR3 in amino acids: CASSEFVAPTGDSKNIQYF. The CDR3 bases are TGTGCCAGCAGTGAATTTGTTGCACCCACAGGGGATTCCAAAAACATTCAGTACTTC.

CDR3 amino acids: CASSWTGGMNTEAFF. CDR3 bases: TGTGCCAGCAGCTGGACAGGCGGTATGAACACTGAAGCTTTCTTT. The J gene is TRBJ1-1, the V gene TRBV5-4, with 7 bases identical to TRBD1. Germline values: CDR1 SGHNT, CDR2 YYREEE (reference sequence). With V trimmed by 3 bases and J by 0 bases, 5 bases remained unmatched. The CDR3 totals 15 residues.

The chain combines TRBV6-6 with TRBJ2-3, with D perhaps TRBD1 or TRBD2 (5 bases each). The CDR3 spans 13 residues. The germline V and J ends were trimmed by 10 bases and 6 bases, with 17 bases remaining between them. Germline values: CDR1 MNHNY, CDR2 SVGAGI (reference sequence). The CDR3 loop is CATTPWGTDTQYF. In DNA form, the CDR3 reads TGTGCCACTACACCCTGGGGGACCGATACGCAGTATTTT.

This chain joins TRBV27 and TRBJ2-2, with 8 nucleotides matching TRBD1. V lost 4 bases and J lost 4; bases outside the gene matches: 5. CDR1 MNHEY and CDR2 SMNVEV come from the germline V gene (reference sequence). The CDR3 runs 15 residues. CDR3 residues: CASSYGTGGTGELFF. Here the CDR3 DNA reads TGTGCCAGCAGTTATGGGACAGGAGGCACCGGGGAGCTGTTTTTT.

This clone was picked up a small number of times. CDR3 sequence reads: CASSVGDGVIDEQFF. CDR3 in DNA: TGTGCCAGCAGCGTAGGCGACGGGGTTATCGATGAGCAGTTCTTC. This rearrangement joins TRBV9 to TRBJ2-1, with D possibly matching TRBD2 (5 bases). The germline V gene encodes CDR1 SGDLS and CDR2 YYNGEE. The ends were cut back, 0 bases at V and 8 bases at J, with 15 bases in the middle. The CDR3 is 15 amino acids. The variable domain in full, completed from reference TRBV9 and TRBJ2-1, reads DSGVTQTPKHLITATGQRVTLRCSPRSGDLSVYWYQQSLDQGLQFLIQYYNGEERAKGNILERFSAQQFPDLHSELNLSSLELGDSALYFCASSVGDGVIDEQFFGPGTRLTVL.

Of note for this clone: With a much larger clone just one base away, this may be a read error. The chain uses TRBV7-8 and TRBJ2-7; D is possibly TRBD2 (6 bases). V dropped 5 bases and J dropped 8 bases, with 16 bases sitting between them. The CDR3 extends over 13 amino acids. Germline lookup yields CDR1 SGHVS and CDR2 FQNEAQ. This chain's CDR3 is CASSPRGSHKQYF. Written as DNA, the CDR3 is TGTGCCAGCAGCCCTCGGGGGAGCCACAAGCAGTACTTC.

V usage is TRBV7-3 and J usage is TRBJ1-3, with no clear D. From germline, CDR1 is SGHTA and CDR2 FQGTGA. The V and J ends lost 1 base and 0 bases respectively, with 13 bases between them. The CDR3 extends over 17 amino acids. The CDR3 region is CASSLIGSADSGNTIYF. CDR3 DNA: TGTGCCAGCAGCTTAATAGGGTCTGCCGACTCTGGAAACACCATATATTTT.

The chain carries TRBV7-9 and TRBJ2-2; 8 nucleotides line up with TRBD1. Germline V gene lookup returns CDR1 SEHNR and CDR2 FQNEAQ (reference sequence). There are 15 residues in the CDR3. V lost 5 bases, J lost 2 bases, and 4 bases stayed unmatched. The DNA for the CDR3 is TGTGCCAGCAGCCGGGACAGGAGTAACACCGGGGAGCTGTTTTTT. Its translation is CASSRDRSNTGELFF.

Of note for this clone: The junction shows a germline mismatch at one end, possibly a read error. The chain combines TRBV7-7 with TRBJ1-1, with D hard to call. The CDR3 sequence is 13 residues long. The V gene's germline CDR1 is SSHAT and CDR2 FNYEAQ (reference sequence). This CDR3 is CASSLRADTEAFF. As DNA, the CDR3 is TGTGCTAGCAGCTTAAGGGCTGACACTGAAGCTTTCTTT.

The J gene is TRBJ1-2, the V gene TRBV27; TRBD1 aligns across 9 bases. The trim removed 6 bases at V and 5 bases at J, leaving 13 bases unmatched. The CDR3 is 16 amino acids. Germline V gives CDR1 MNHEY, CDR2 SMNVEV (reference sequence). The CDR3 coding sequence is TGTGCCAGCAGCCCCTCCCTGGACAGGGGTTTTTATGGCTACACCTTC. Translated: CASSPSLDRGFYGYTF.

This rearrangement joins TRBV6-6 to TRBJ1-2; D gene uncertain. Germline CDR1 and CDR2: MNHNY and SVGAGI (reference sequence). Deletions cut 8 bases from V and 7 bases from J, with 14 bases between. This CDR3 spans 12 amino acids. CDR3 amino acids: CASFPNEGGYTF. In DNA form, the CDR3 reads TGTGCCAGCTTCCCCAATGAAGGTGGCTACACCTTC.

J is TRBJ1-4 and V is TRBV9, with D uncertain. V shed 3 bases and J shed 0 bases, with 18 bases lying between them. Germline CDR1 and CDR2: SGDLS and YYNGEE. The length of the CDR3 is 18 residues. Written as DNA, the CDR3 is TGTGCCAGCAGCGGCTTCTCCGGCAGAGCGGCAACTAATGAAAAACTGTTTTTT. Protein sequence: CASSGFSGRAATNEKLFF.

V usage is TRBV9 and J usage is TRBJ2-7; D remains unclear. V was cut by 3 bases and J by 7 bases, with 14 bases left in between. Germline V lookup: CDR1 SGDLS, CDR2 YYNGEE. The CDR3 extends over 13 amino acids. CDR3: CASSATVRSEQYF. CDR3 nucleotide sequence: TGTGCCAGCAGCGCGACGGTTAGAAGTGAGCAGTACTTC.

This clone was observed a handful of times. Here the CDR3 reads CASNSAGLLGDQPQHF. The CDR3 DNA sequence: TGTGCCAGCAACTCCGCGGGACTCCTAGGTGATCAGCCCCAGCATTTT. The chain is built from TRBV28 and TRBJ1-5; a weak D match, TRBD1 (5 bases). The V and J ends lost 7 bases and 5 bases respectively, with 21 bases between them. Germline CDR1 is MDHEN and CDR2 is SYDVKM. This CDR3 spans 16 amino acids. The full variable domain, completed using reference TRBV28 and TRBJ1-5, is DVKVTQSSRYLVKRTGEKVFLECVQDMDHENMFWYRQDPGLGLRLIYFSYDVKMKEKGDIPEGYSVSREKKERFSLILESASTNQTSMYLCASNSAGLLGDQPQHFGDGTRLSIL.

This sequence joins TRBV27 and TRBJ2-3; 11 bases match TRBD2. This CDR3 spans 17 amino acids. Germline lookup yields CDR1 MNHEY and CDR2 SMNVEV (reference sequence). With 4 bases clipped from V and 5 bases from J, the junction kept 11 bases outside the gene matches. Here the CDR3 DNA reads TGTGCCAGCAGTTACGATGGGGCGACTAGCGGGGTAGATACGCAGTATTTT. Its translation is CASSYDGATSGVDTQYF.

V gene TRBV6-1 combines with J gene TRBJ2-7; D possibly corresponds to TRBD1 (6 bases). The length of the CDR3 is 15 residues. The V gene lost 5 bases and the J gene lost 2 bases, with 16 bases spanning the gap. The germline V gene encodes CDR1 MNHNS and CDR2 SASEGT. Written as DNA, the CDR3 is TGTGCCAGCAGTCCATATAAGGACAGTGCCTACGAGCAGTACTTC. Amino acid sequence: CASSPYKDSAYEQYF.

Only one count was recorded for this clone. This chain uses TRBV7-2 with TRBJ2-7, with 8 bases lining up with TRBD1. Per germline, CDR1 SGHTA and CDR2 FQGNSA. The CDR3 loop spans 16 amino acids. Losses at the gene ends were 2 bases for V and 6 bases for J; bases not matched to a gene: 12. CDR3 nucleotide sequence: TGTGCCAGCAGCTTACGAGGGACAGGTATCGGTGGCGAGCAGTACTTC. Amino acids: CASSLRGTGIGGEQYF.

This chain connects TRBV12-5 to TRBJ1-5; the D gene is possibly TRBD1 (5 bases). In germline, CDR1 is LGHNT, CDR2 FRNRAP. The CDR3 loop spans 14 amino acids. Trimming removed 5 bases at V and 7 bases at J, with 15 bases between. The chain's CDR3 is CASGKRLREQPQHF. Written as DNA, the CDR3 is TGTGCTAGTGGTAAAAGACTCAGGGAGCAGCCCCAGCATTTT.

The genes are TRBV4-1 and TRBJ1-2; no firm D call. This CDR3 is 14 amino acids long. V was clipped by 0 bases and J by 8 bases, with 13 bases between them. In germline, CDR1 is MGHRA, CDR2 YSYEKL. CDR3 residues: CASSQEGPGWGYTF. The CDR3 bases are TGCGCCAGCAGCCAAGAGGGCCCAGGCTGGGGCTACACCTTC.

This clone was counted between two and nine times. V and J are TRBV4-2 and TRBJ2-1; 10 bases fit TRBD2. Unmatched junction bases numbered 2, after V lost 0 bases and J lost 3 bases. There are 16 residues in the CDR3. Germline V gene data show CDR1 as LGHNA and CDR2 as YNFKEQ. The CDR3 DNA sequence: TGTGCCAGCAGCCAAGAGCCTAGCGGGGGCTACAATGAGCAGTTCTTC. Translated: CASSQEPSGGYNEQFF.

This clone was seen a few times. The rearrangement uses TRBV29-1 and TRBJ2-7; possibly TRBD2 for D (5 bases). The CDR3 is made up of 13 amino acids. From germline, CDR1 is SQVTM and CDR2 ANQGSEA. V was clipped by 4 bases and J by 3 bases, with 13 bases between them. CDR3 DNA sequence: TGCAGCGTTGCTCTGGACGGAGGCTACGAGCAGTACTTC. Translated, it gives CSVALDGGYEQYF.

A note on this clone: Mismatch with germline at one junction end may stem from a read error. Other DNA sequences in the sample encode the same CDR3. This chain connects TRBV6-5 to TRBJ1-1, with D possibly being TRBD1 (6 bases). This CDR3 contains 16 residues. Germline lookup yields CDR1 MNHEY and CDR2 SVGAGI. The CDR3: CASSYSPGQLSTEAFF. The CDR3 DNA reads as TGTGCTAGCAGTTACTCACCGGGACAATTGAGTACTGAAGCTTTCTTT.

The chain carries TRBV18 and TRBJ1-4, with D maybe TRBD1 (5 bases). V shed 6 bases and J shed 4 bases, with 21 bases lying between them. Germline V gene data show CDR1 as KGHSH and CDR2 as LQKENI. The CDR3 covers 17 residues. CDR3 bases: TGTGCCAGCTCTCAGGGCAGGGCCGTGCAGATTAATGAAAAACTGTTTTTT. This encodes CASSQGRAVQINEKLFF.